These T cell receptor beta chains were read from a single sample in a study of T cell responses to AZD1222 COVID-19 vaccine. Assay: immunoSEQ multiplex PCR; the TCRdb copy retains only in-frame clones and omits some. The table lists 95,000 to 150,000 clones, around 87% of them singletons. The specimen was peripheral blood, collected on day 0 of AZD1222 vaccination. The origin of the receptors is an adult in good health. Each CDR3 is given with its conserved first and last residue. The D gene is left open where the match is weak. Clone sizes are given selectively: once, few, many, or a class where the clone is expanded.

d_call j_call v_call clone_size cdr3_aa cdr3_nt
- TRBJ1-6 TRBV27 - CASSPKPPSLRSPLHF TGTGCCAGCAGTCCGAAGCCTCCATCGTTACGTTCACCCCTCCACTTT
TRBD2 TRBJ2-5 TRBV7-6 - CASSPWRASGGAETQYF TGTGCCAGCAGCCCCTGGCGGGCTAGCGGGGGAGCGGAGACCCAGTACTTC
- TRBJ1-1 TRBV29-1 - CSVEIPYGDTEAFF TGCAGCGTTGAAATCCCGTATGGGGACACTGAAGCTTTCTTT
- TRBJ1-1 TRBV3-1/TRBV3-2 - CASSRGPLTEAFF TGTGCCAGCAGCCGCGGACCCTTAACTGAAGCTTTCTTT
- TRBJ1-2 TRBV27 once CASSLGHPGGYTF TGTGCCAGCAGTTTAGGACACCCTGGAGGCTACACCTTC
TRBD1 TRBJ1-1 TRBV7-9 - CASSLGTGVTEAFF TGTGCCAGCAGCTTAGGGACAGGGGTCACTGAAGCTTTCTTT
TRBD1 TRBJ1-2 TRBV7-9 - CASTTSGTGMYGYTF TGTGCCAGCACCACCTCCGGGACAGGGATGTATGGCTACACCTTC
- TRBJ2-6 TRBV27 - CASSLSPGANVLTF TGTGCCAGCAGTTTATCCCCTGGGGCCAACGTCCTGACTTTC
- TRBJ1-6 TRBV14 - CASSQEVGGRAPLHF TGTGCCAGCAGCCAAGAGGTTGGAGGGCGGGCACCCCTCCACTTT
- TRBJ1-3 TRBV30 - CAGDRGNTIYF TGTGCCGGAGACAGGGGAAACACCATATATTTT
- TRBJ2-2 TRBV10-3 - CAISDTRVNTGELFF TGTGCCATCAGCGATACCAGAGTGAACACCGGGGAGCTGTTTTTT
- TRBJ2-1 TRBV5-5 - CASSLGSFAVNEQFF TGTGCCAGCAGCTTGGGGTCCTTCGCGGTTAATGAGCAGTTCTTC
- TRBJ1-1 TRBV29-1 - CSVEPGTEAFF TGCAGCGTTGAACCGGGAACTGAAGCTTTCTTT
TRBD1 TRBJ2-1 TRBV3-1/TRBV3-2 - CASSQLGGVYNEQFF TGTGCCAGCAGCCAATTAGGGGGCGTTTACAATGAGCAGTTCTTC
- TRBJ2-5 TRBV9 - CASSVGPPEDQETQYF TGTGCCAGCAGCGTAGGCCCACCAGAGGACCAAGAGACCCAGTACTTC
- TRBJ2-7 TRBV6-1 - CASSEFGYEQYF TGTGCCAGCAGTGAATTTGGCTACGAGCAGTACTTC
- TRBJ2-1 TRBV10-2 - CASSAGTPLLGNEQFF TGCGCCAGCAGTGCTGGGACCCCCTTGCTCGGCAATGAGCAGTTCTTC
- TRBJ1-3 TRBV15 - CATSKGLAGNTIYF TGTGCCACCAGCAAGGGACTGGCTGGAAACACCATATATTTT
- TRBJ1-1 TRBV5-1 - CASRGSRGNTEAFF TGCGCCAGCCGAGGGTCCCGGGGAAACACTGAAGCTTTCTTT
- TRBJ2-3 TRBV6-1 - CASSEGTARRTDTQYF TGTGCCAGCAGTGAAGGGACAGCAAGAAGGACAGATACGCAGTATTTT
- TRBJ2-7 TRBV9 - CASSDRLDEQYF TGTGCCAGCAGCGACCGCCTAGATGAGCAGTACTTC
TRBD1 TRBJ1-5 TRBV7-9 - CASSLDREPQHF TGTGCCAGCAGCCTGGACAGGGAGCCCCAGCATTTT
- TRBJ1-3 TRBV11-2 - CASSLVAGSLVYF TGTGCCAGCAGCTTAGTGGCGGGATCTCTGGTATATTTT
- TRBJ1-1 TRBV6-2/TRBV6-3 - CASSYLGKHTEAFF TGTGCCAGCAGTTACTTGGGGAAGCACACTGAAGCTTTCTTT